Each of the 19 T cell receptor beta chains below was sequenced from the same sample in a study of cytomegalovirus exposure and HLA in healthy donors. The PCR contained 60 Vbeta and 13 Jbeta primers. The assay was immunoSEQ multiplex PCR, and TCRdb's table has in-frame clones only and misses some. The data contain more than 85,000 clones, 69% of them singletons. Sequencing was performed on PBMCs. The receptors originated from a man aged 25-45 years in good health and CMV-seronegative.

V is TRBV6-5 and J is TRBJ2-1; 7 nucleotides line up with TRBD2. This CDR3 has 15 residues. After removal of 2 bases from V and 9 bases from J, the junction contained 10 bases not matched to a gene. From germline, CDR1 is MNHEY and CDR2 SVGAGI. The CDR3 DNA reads TGTGCCAGCAGTTACCCCTCCCTGGGAGGGATTGAGCAGTTCTTC. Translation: CASSYPSLGGIEQFF.

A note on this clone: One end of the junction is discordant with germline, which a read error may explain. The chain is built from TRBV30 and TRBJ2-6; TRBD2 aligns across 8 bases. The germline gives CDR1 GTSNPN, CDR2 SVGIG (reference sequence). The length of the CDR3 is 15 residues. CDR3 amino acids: CAGRRGGAGANVLTF. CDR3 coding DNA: TGTGCCGGGAGACGGGGGGGAGCTGGGGCCAACGTCCTGACTTTC.

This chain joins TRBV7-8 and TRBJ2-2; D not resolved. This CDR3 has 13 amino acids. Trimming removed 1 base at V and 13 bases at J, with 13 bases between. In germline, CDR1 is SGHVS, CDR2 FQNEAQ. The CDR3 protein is CASSLDHKSGLFF. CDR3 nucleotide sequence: TGTGCCAGCAGCTTAGACCACAAGTCAGGGCTGTTTTTT. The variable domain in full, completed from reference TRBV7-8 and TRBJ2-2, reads GAGVSQSPRYKVAKRGQDVALRCDPISGHVSLFWYQQALGQGPEFLTYFQNEAQLDKSGLPSDRFFAERPEGSVSTLKIQRTQQEDSAVYLCASSLDHKSGLFFGEGSRLTVL.

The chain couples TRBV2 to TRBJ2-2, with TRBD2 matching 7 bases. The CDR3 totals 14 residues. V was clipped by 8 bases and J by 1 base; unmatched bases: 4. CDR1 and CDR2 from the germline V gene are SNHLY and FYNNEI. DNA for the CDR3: TGTGCCAGCTTACGGGAGGTGAACACCGGGGAGCTGTTTTTT. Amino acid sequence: CASLREVNTGELFF.

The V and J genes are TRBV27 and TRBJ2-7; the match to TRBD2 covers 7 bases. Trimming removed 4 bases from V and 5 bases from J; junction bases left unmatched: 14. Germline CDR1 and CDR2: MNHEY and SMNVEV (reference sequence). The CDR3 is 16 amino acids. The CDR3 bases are TGTGCCAGCAGTTCCCCTGGGAGTGGGAGGGCCCACGAGCAGTACTTC. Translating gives CASSSPGSGRAHEQYF.

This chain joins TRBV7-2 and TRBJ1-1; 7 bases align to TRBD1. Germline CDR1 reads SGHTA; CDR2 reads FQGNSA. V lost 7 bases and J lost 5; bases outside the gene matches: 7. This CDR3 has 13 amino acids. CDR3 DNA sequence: TGTGCCAGCACCGAAGACAGGGTAACTGAAGCTTTCTTT. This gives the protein CASTEDRVTEAFF.

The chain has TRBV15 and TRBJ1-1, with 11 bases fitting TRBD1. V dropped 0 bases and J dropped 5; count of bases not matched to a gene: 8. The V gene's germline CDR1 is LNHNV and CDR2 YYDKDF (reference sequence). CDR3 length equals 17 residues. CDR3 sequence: CATSREGTGGLRTEAFF. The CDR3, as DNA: TGTGCCACCAGCAGAGAGGGGACAGGGGGGCTGAGGACTGAAGCTTTCTTT.

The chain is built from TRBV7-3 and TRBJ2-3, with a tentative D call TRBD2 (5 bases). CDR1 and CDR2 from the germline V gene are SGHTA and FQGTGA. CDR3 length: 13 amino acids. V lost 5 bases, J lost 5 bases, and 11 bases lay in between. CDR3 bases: TGTGCCAGCAGCCCGACGAGGGAAGATACGCAGTATTTT. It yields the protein CASSPTREDTQYF.

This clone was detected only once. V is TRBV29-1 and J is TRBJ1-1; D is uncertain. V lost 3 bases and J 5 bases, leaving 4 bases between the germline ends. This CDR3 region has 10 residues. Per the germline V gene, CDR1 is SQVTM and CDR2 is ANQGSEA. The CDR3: CSVERTEAFF. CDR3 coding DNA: TGCAGCGTTGAGAGGACTGAAGCTTTCTTT.

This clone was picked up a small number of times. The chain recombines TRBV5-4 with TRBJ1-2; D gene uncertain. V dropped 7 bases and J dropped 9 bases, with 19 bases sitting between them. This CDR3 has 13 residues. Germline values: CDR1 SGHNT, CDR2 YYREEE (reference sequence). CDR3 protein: CASSALEGASYTF. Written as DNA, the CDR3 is TGTGCCAGCTCCGCCTTGGAGGGCGCAAGCTACACCTTC.

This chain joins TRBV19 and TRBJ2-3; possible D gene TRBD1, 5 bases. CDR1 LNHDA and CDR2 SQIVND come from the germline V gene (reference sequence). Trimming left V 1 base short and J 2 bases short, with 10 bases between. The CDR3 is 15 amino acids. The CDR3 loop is CASSIGDSHTDTQYF. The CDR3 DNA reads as TGTGCCAGTAGTATAGGCGACAGTCACACAGATACGCAGTATTTT.

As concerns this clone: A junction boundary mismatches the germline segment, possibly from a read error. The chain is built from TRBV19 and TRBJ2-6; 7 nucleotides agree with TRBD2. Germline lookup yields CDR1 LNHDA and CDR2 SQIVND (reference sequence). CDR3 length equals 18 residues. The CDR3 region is CASSLRGGRRGGANGLTF. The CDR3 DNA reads TGTGCCAGTAGTCTCCGAGGCGGGAGAAGGGGTGGGGCCAACGGCCTGACTTTC. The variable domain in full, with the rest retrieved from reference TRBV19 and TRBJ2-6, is DGGITQSPKYLFRKEGQNVTLSCEQNLNHDAMYWYRQDPGQGLRLIYYSQIVNDFQKGDIAEGYSVSREKKESFPLTVTSAQKNPTAFYLCASSLRGGRRGGANGLTFGAGSRLTVL.

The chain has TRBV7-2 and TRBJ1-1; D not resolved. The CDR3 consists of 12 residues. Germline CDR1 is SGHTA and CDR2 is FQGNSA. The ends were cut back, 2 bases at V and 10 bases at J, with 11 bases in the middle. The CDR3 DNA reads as TGTGCCAGCAGCTTAAAAACCGCGGGAGCTTTCTTT. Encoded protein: CASSLKTAGAFF.

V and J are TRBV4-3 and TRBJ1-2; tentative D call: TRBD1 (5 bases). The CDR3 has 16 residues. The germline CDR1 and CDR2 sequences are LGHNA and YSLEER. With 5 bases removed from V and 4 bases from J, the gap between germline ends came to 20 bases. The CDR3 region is CASSTDRGDSLYGYTF. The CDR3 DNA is TGCGCCAGCAGCACAGACAGAGGGGACTCCCTCTATGGCTACACCTTC.

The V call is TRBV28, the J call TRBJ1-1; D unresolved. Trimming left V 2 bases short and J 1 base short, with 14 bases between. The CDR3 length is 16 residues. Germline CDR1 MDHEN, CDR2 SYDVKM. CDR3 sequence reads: CASSLRSAGGNTEAFF. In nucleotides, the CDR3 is TGTGCCAGCAGTTTAAGGTCCGCCGGCGGGAACACTGAAGCTTTCTTT. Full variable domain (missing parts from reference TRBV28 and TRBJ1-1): DVKVTQSSRYLVKRTGEKVFLECVQDMDHENMFWYRQDPGLGLRLIYFSYDVKMKEKGDIPEGYSVSREKKERFSLILESASTNQTSMYLCASSLRSAGGNTEAFFGQGTRLTVV.

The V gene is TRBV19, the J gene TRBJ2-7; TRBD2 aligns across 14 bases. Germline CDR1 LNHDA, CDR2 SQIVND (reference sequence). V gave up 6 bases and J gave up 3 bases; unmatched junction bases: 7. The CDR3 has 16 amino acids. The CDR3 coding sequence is TGTGCCAGTAGAAAAGGGACTAGCGGGAGTTTCTACGAGCAGTACTTC. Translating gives CASRKGTSGSFYEQYF.

Here the CDR3 reads CASSLVGAWDRSDGYTF. DNA of the CDR3: TGTGCCAGCAGCTTAGTCGGAGCTTGGGACAGGAGCGATGGCTACACCTTC. This sequence joins TRBV11-1 and TRBJ1-2; TRBD1 aligns across 8 bases. The CDR3 contains 17 residues. V was clipped by 1 base and J by 6 bases; unmatched bases: 13. Germline assignment: CDR1 SGHAT and CDR2 FQDESV (reference sequence).

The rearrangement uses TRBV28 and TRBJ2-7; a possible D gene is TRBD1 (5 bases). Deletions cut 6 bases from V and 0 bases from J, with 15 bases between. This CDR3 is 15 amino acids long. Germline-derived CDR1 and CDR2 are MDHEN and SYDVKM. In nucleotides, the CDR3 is TGTGCCAGCAGGTCACCGCAGGGTACCTCCTACGAGCAGTACTTC. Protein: CASRSPQGTSYEQYF.

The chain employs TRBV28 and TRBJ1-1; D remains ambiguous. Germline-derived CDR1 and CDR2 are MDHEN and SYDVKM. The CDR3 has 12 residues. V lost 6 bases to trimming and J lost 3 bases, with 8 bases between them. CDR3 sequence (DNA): TGTGCCAGCAGGGCTCCCTACACTGAAGCTTTCTTT. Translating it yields CASRAPYTEAFF.